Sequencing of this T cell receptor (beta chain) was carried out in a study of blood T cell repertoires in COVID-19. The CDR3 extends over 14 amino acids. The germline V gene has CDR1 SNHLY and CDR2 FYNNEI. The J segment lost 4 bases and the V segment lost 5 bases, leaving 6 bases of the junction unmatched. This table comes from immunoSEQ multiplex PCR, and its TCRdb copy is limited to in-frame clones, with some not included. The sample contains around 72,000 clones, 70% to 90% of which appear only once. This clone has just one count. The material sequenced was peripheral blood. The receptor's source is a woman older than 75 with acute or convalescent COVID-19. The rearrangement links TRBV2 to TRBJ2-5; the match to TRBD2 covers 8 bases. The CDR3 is CASSRSGSRETQYF. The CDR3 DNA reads TGTGCCAGCAGTAGGAGCGGGAGTCGAGAGACCCAGTACTTC.